What follows are 14 T cell receptor beta chains derived from one specimen sequenced in a study of CD8 T cells in Susac syndrome. RNA was extracted with the RNeasy kit, and a quantity of about 0.45 to 1 ug was reverse transcribed using random hexamers. One entry per CDR3 protein results from TCRdb running MiXCR on the immunoSEQ multiplex PCR reads. The sample contains about 400,000 distinct CDR3 sequences, around 85% of which appear only once. Specimen: CD8+ T cells from PBMCs. Receptors were obtained from a human donor with multiple sclerosis.

The chain combines TRBV27 with TRBJ1-1; D gene unclear. V lost 6 bases to trimming and J lost 0 bases, with 14 bases between them. Per germline, CDR1 MNHEY and CDR2 SMNVEV (reference sequence). This CDR3 comprises 15 residues. In nucleotides, the CDR3 is TGTGCCAGCAGATCCCCATGGGATTTGAACACTGAAGCTTTCTTT. Protein sequence: CASRSPWDLNTEAFF.

This clonotype was detected only a few times. The chain employs TRBV27 and TRBJ2-3, with a possible D match to TRBD1 (5 bases). The ends were cut back, 0 bases at V and 0 bases at J, with 13 bases in the middle. The CDR3 is 17 residues long. Germline V CDR1 and CDR2: MNHEY, SMNVEV (reference sequence). The CDR3: CASSLSYQGRSTDTQYF. In DNA form, the CDR3 reads TGTGCCAGCAGTTTATCGTATCAGGGTAGGAGCACAGATACGCAGTATTTT.

The CDR3 DNA sequence: TGCGCCAGCAGCCAAGATTGGGGCGAGCAGTACTTC. It codes for CASSQDWGEQYF. This sequence joins TRBV4-1 and TRBJ2-7; D gene ambiguous. CDR1 MGHRA and CDR2 YSYEKL come from the germline V gene. The CDR3 sequence is 12 residues long. V lost 0 bases to trimming and J lost 6 bases, with 6 bases between them.

This sequence joins TRBV30 and TRBJ2-2; D remains unclear. Trimming removed 0 bases from V and 7 bases from J, with 6 bases in between. This CDR3 contains 12 residues. Germline V gene data show CDR1 as GTSNPN and CDR2 as SVGIG (reference sequence). The CDR3 bases are TGTGCCTGGAGTGTACTTATCGGGGAGCTGTTTTTT. Its translation: CAWSVLIGELFF.

The genes are TRBV28 and TRBJ2-1; D unresolved. CDR3 size: 12 residues. Trimming removed 7 bases at V and 2 bases at J, with 6 bases between. Germline-derived CDR1 and CDR2 are MDHEN and SYDVKM. The CDR3: CASKVPYNEQFF. CDR3 bases: TGTGCCAGCAAAGTCCCCTACAATGAGCAGTTCTTC.

V and J are TRBV14 and TRBJ2-7, with 8 nucleotides matching TRBD2. V trimming: 1 base; J trimming: 5 bases; junction bases outside the gene matches: 4. The germline V gene has CDR1 SGHDN and CDR2 FVKESK. This CDR3 contains 14 residues. CDR3 bases: TGTGCCAGCAGCCAAGGGACTAGCTTCCACGAGCAGTACTTC. This codes for CASSQGTSFHEQYF.

The rearrangement joins TRBV12-3 or TRBV12-4 to TRBJ2-7; D possibly corresponds to TRBD1 (6 bases). Trimming took 5 bases from V and 6 from J, leaving 17 bases between them. This CDR3 has 14 amino acids. The CDR3 loop is CASSPEVRGSEQYF. Written as DNA, the CDR3 is TGTGCCAGCAGTCCTGAGGTCAGGGGAAGCGAGCAGTACTTC.

As for this clonotype: Germline is not matched at one junction end, which may reflect a read error. The chain joins TRBV12-3 or TRBV12-4 to TRBJ2-1; weak D call: TRBD1 (6 bases). The CDR3 has 15 residues. The CDR3 nucleotides are TGTACCAGCAGTTTAGCGCTAGGACAGAGCAATGAGCAGTTCTTC. Its protein product is CTSSLALGQSNEQFF.

V usage is TRBV20-1 and J usage is TRBJ2-1; maybe TRBD1 (5 bases). V lost 2 bases, J lost 1 base, and 18 bases lay in between. The CDR3 is 17 residues long. Germline-derived CDR1 and CDR2 are DFQATT and SNEGSKA (reference sequence). CDR3: CSARRQGRGRSYNEQFF. In nucleotides, the CDR3 is TGCAGTGCTAGACGGCAGGGAAGGGGTAGGTCCTACAATGAGCAGTTCTTC.

This clonotype was picked up one time. This chain uses TRBV12-3 or TRBV12-4 with TRBJ2-1; no definite D call. The CDR3 covers 14 residues. Deletions cut 6 bases from V and 5 bases from J, with 14 bases between. The CDR3 spells CASSPLSRDNEQFF. In nucleotides, the CDR3 is TGTGCCAGCAGCCCCTTGTCCCGGGACAATGAGCAGTTCTTC.

The genes are TRBV4-1 and TRBJ2-1; maybe TRBD2 (7 bases). The ends were cut back, 3 bases at V and 5 bases at J, with 14 bases in the middle. The CDR3 totals 15 residues. From germline, CDR1 is MGHRA and CDR2 YSYEKL. This CDR3 reads CASSQGRGSNNEQFF. The CDR3 nucleotides are TGCGCCAGCAGCCAGGGGAGGGGGTCAAACAATGAGCAGTTCTTC.

The genes are TRBV6-1 and TRBJ2-1; 7 nucleotides align to TRBD1. The V segment lost 6 bases and the J segment 5 bases; nucleotides outside the gene matches: 13. Germline loops: CDR1 MNHNS, CDR2 SASEGT. The CDR3 is made up of 16 amino acids. CDR3 sequence reads: CASRGGWDRENNEQFF. Here the CDR3 DNA reads TGTGCCAGCAGGGGCGGGTGGGACAGAGAGAACAATGAGCAGTTCTTC.

This clonotype was recorded only once. The chain joins TRBV29-1 to TRBJ2-1; 12 bases are a match to TRBD2. This CDR3 contains 16 residues. V dropped 7 bases and J dropped 8; count of bases not matched to a gene: 15. CDR1 SQVTM and CDR2 ANQGSEA come from the germline V gene. The CDR3 DNA reads TGCAGCGCCAGCTCCTTACTAGCGGGAGGTACGGATGAGCAGTTCTTC. Its protein is CSASSLLAGGTDEQFF.

The V gene is TRBV27, the J gene TRBJ2-3, with 11 bases aligning to TRBD2. V lost 10 bases, J lost 0 bases, and 3 bases stayed unmatched. The CDR3 is made up of 14 amino acids. CDR1 is MNHEY, CDR2 SMNVEV, per germline (reference sequence). This CDR3 reads CATWTSGSTDTQYF. The CDR3 coding sequence is TGTGCCACTTGGACTAGCGGGAGCACAGATACGCAGTATTTT.